The rows below give T cell receptor beta chains drawn from one sample of a study of molecular identifiers for immune sequencing clone quantification. MiXCR, run by TCRdb on the PCR reads, gives a single entry per CDR3 protein. The table shows about 320,000 distinct CDR3 sequences, with roughly 23% occurring only once. Sequencing was done on a sample of naive CD8+ T cells from blood, with Jurkat cell RNA spiked in. All receptors derive from a human donor in good health. Some libraries in this study had Jurkat cell RNA spiked in. CDR3s include the opening cysteine and the closing phenylalanine or tryptophan. Fields, in order: D gene, V gene, clone size, J gene, CDR3 DNA, CDR3 protein. D genes are given only for firm matches. Only some rows state a clone size, as once, few, many or a class for expanded clones.

NA	TRBV14	many	TRBJ1-1	TGTGCCAGCAGCCAAGAATATGTCACTGAAGCTTTCTTT	CASSQEYVTEAFF
NA	TRBV30	many	TRBJ1-1	TGTGCCTGGAGTGTACTTACCGGCACTGAAGCTTTCTTT	CAWSVLTGTEAFF
NA	TRBV6-2/TRBV6-3	NA	TRBJ1-5	TGTGCCAGCACCTTCGGACAGACCAATCAGCCCCAGCATTTT	CASTFGQTNQPQHF
NA	TRBV4-1	NA	TRBJ2-1	TGCGCCAGCAGCCAAGATCCCGGGGACAATGAGCAGTTCTTC	CASSQDPGDNEQFF
NA	TRBV4-1	NA	TRBJ2-3	TGCGCCAGCAGCCCGCCGGGAACTAGCACGGATACGCAGTATTTT	CASSPPGTSTDTQYF
NA	TRBV5-1	NA	TRBJ2-7	TGCGCCAGCAGCCCCGGACAGAGCTACGAGCTGTACTTC	CASSPGQSYELYF
NA	TRBV20-1	few	TRBJ2-1	TGCAGTGCTAGAAGACGGTCTATCTCCTACAATGAGCAGTTCTTC	CSARRRSISYNEQFF
TRBD1	TRBV19	once	TRBJ2-7	TGTGCCAGTAGTATAGCCTCCGGGACAGGGGGATACGAGCAGTACTTC	CASSIASGTGGYEQYF
NA	TRBV9	many	TRBJ1-1	TGTGCCAGCAGCGCTGGGGGACGGACTGAAGCTTTCTTT	CASSAGGRTEAFF
NA	TRBV2	NA	TRBJ1-2	TGTGCCAGCAGTGAAGGGTTTTTCTATGGCTACACCTTC	CASSEGFFYGYTF
NA	TRBV5-8	many	TRBJ2-3	TGTGCCAGCAGCTTACGGATCGCAGATACGCAGTATTTT	CASSLRIADTQYF
TRBD1	TRBV12-3/TRBV12-4	NA	TRBJ1-5	TGTGCCAGCAGCCCGGGACAGACCAGTCAGCCCCAGCATTTT	CASSPGQTSQPQHF
NA	TRBV7-2	many	TRBJ2-4	TGTGCCAGCAGACCCACGACACCTAAAAACATTCAGTACTTC	CASRPTTPKNIQYF
NA	TRBV7-9	few	TRBJ1-2	TGTGCCAGCAGCTTTCCAGGGGAGGATGGCTACACCTTC	CASSFPGEDGYTF
TRBD1	TRBV12-3/TRBV12-4	many	TRBJ1-6	TGTGCCAGCAGTCGAACGGGACAGAATTCACCCCTCCACTTT	CASSRTGQNSPLHF
NA	TRBV6-5	NA	TRBJ2-2	TGTGCCAGCATCCAGCAAAACACCGGGGAGCTGTTTTTT	CASIQQNTGELFF
NA	TRBV11-3	NA	TRBJ2-1	TGTGCCAGCAGCTTAGATCTGTCAACTCACGATGAGCAGTTCTTC	CASSLDLSTHDEQFF
NA	TRBV27	many	TRBJ2-3	TGTGCCAGCAGCCCGAGCACAGATACGCAGTATTTT	CASSPSTDTQYF
NA	TRBV7-8	NA	TRBJ2-3	TGTGCCAGCAGCTCACAGGGCTGGGGAGATACGCAGTATTTT	CASSSQGWGDTQYF
NA	TRBV30	NA	TRBJ1-1	TGTGCCTGGACCCATCCGGGCCGGGGGAACACTGAAGCTTTCTTT	CAWTHPGRGNTEAFF
NA	TRBV19	few	TRBJ2-3	TGTGCCACTACTGGGCCTAGCACAGATACGCAGTATTTT	CATTGPSTDTQYF
NA	TRBV11-2	NA	TRBJ2-7	TGTGCCAGCAGTCGCGACGGCAGGCTATGGCACGAGCAGTACTTC	CASSRDGRLWHEQYF
NA	TRBV30	NA	TRBJ2-4	TGTGCCTGGAGTGCAGTAAACATTCAGTACTTC	CAWSAVNIQYF
NA	TRBV4-3	NA	TRBJ2-1	TGCGCCAGCAGCCAAGCGGCTAGCACAAGGGGGAATGAGCAGTTCTTC	CASSQAASTRGNEQFF
NA	TRBV19	NA	TRBJ2-4	TGTGCCAGTAGTATCTACAGCAAAAACATTCAGTACTTC	CASSIYSKNIQYF
TRBD1	TRBV29-1	few	TRBJ2-1	TGCAGCGTTGAAGGGACAGGGGTCGGGCAGTTCTTC	CSVEGTGVGQFF
NA	TRBV19	few	TRBJ2-6	TGTGCCAGTAGTCCGTACAGCGGAGTAGTCTCTGGGGCCAACGTCCTGACTTTC	CASSPYSGVVSGANVLTF